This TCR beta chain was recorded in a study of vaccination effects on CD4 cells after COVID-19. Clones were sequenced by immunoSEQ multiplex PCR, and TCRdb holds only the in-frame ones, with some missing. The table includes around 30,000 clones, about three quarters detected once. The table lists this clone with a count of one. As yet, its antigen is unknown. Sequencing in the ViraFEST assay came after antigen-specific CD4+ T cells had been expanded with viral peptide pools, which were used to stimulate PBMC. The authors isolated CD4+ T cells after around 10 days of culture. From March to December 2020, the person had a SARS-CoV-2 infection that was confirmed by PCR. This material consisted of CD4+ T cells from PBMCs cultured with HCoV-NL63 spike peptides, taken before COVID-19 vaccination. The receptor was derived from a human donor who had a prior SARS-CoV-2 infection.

The CDR3 DNA follows: TGTGCCAGCAGCCAAGGGGGACTCCACAATGAGCAGTTCTTC. Amino acids: CASSQGGLHNEQFF. The chain has TRBV3-1 (or the pseudogene TRBV3-2) and TRBJ2-1, with D possibly matching TRBD2 (6 bases). The CDR3 is made up of 14 amino acids. The V end was cut by 1 base, the J end by 5 bases, with 9 bases between. The V gene's germline CDR1 is LGHDT and CDR2 YNNKEL (reference sequence).